The source of this T cell receptor (beta chain) is a study of T cell changes during pregnancy in multiple sclerosis. V was cut by 4 bases and J by 0 bases, with 7 bases left in between. The CDR3 is 13 amino acids. CDR1 is MGHRA and CDR2 is YSYEKL in the germline V gene. The repertoire was sequenced with immunoSEQ multiplex PCR; TCRdb's copy has only in-frame clones and lacks some. This table has about 28,000 clones, 75% to 90% appearing once. This TCR was recovered from a female donor in good health, enrolled as a control in a pregnancy study. This specimen was CD4+ T cells from peripheral blood mononuclear cells, taken in the first trimester of pregnancy. This chain uses TRBV4-1 with TRBJ2-7, with a tentative D call TRBD2 (5 bases). The CDR3 coding sequence is TGCGCCAGCAGCCCTCGGGACTCCTACGAGCAGTACTTC. Its translation: CASSPRDSYEQYF.